The 7 T cell receptor beta chains below come from one sample, sequenced in a study of Ad26.COV2.S vaccination and SARS-CoV-2 variants (dated by TCRdb to about 2021). Read against the paper, the sample's treatment or condition label means: roughly 19 received Ad26.COV2.S at low or high dose, single or two shots; roughly five received placebo; per-sample allocation not given. For vaccine and placebo recipients, the sequenced repertoires came from samples collected on day 63 after the first injection. The method behind the library was the immunoSEQ multiplex PCR assay. Imported from immuneACCESS, the table was reduced by TCRdb to in-frame sequences with V and J called. These copies leave out some clones; in studies compared against another copy, an unresolved V gene accounts for under half, and the cause of the remainder is not known. For this sample the table gives 440,000 or so clones, of which around 89% were detected only once. The top ten hold around 1.6% of the sample.

Sequencing was performed on peripheral blood, taken in a trial of Ad26.COV2.S vaccine versus placebo. The source of these receptors is a person aged 18-65 years who received the Ad26.COV2.S COVID-19 vaccine or a placebo.

V gene TRBV18 combines with J gene TRBJ1-1; a possible D gene is TRBD1 (5 bases). This CDR3 region has 14 residues. V was cut by 5 bases and J by 3 bases, with 13 bases left in between. The germline gives CDR1 KGHSH, CDR2 LQKENI. The CDR3 sequence: CASSEQDRDTEAFF. The CDR3 DNA sequence: TGTGCCAGCTCAGAACAGGATCGGGACACTGAAGCTTTCTTT.

The chain is built from TRBV5-1 and TRBJ2-1, with D maybe TRBD1 (5 bases). The CDR3 contains 13 residues. V gave up 0 bases and J gave up 10 bases, with 11 bases separating them. Per germline, CDR1 SGHRS and CDR2 YFSETQ. The CDR3 region has the DNA TGCGCCAGCAGCTTGGCAGGGTACAGGGAGCAGTTCTTC. Translated, it gives CASSLAGYREQFF.

The genes are TRBV4-1 and TRBJ2-2, with a weak D call TRBD1 (5 bases). Trimming pared 2 bases from V and 4 bases from J, leaving 8 bases between. The CDR3 extends over 14 amino acids. Germline V gene lookup returns CDR1 MGHRA and CDR2 YSYEKL. The CDR3 is CASSQQGFTGELFF. CDR3 bases: TGCGCCAGCAGCCAACAGGGTTTCACCGGGGAGCTGTTTTTT.

This CDR3 is CASSDDREYRYTF. In nucleotides, the CDR3 is TGTGCCAGCAGTGACGACAGGGAGTATCGCTACACCTTC. V and J are TRBV2 and TRBJ1-2; 7 bases are shared with TRBD1. In germline, CDR1 is SNHLY, CDR2 FYNNEI. V lost 3 bases and J lost 9; bases outside the gene matches: 7. The CDR3 consists of 13 residues.

V gene TRBV9 combines with J gene TRBJ1-1, with D hard to call. The germline V and J ends were trimmed by 0 bases and 4 bases, with 10 bases remaining between them. Germline loops: CDR1 SGDLS, CDR2 YYNGEE. The CDR3 extends over 14 amino acids. The CDR3 DNA is TGTGCCAGCAGCGTAGAGGGCGGGAGCACTGAAGCTTTCTTT. It translates to CASSVEGGSTEAFF.

The chain links TRBV19 to TRBJ2-1; D might be TRBD1 (5 bases). The V end was cut by 6 bases, the J end by 5 bases, with 20 bases between. The germline gives CDR1 LNHDA, CDR2 SQIVND (reference sequence). The CDR3 sequence is 16 residues long. The CDR3 DNA follows: TGTGCCAGTAGCGACCGGCCTGGACCCAGGGACAATGAGCAGTTCTTC. As protein: CASSDRPGPRDNEQFF.

CDR3 DNA: TGTGCCAGCAGCCAAGGTCGGGGGTTCACCGGGGAGCTGTTTTTT. It encodes CASSQGRGFTGELFF. The chain recombines TRBV14 with TRBJ2-2; D is perhaps TRBD2 (6 bases). In germline, CDR1 is SGHDN, CDR2 FVKESK. Trimming took off 1 base at V and 4 bases at J, with 10 bases between the two ends. The length of the CDR3 is 15 residues.